This TCR beta chain originates from a study of blood T cell repertoires in COVID-19. Study summary: Italy, Spain and the United States were the sources of the convalescent and acute COVID-19 samples. Nucleic acid was either cDNA or gDNA, and it came from T cells, B-cell-depleted T cells, or PBMCs.

Germline V gene lookup returns CDR1 SNHLY and CDR2 FYNNEI. Trimming removed 8 bases at V and 6 bases at J, with 13 bases between. This CDR3 has 12 amino acids. In the original processing: From reference gene primer amplification, estimates of nucleated cell counts were derived. Some clones are missing from TCRdb's copy, which holds only in-frame ones; the method was immunoSEQ multiplex PCR. V and J calls and clone size are those listed in that table; D and trimming were worked out from the DNA. This sample has fewer than 350,000 clones, with more than 80% found just once. Source material: peripheral blood. This sequence joins TRBV2 and TRBJ1-2; D not certain. This sequence was found in a woman aged 30 to 39 with COVID-19, enrolled during active disease. The CDR3 DNA is TGTGCCAGCTCCCGCGTGGGCGATGGCTACACCTTC. Amino acids: CASSRVGDGYTF.